This TCR beta chain is from a study of spatial heterogeneity in lung cancer. Time point in this sample: blood at routine non-recurrence follow-up after resection. Researchers sequenced whole RNA taken from tumor, nontumor lung or frozen PBMC without sorting. Using its own MiXCR run on the 5' RACE reads, TCRdb lists one record per CDR3 protein. There are roughly 120,000 distinct CDR3 sequences in the sample; 9.5% to 15% occur only once, and 16% lies in the top ten. CDR3 length: 14 amino acids. The germline V and J ends were trimmed by 5 bases and 2 bases, with 12 bases remaining between them. Germline assignment: CDR1 MNHEY and CDR2 SVGAGI.

The origin of this receptor is a male donor with early-stage non-small cell lung cancer. The gene calls are TRBV6-5 and TRBJ1-1; D perhaps matches TRBD1 (6 bases). The material was PBMCs, obtained at follow-up. The CDR3 loop is CASSAPGTNTEAFF. CDR3 bases: TGTGCCAGCAGTGCTCCAGGGACAAACACTGAAGCTTTCTTT.